The following is a TCR beta chain sequence with its context. Only one count was recorded for this clone. Its antigen is currently not known. The input lacks base qualities; no much larger clone sits a single base away. The immunoSEQ Assay, a bias-controlled multiplex PCR, was used to amplify TCRbeta CDR3 regions from genomic DNA. The original pipeline was this. Within the assay, amplification of reference gene primers was used to estimate how many nucleated cells each sample contained. To quantify the absolute abundance of each unique TCRbeta CDR3 rearrangement, sequence reads were collapsed and filtered. Productive Simpson clonality was computed per sample as the square root of Simpson's diversity index over productive rearrangements. Imported from immuneACCESS, the table was reduced by TCRdb to in-frame sequences with V and J called. These copies leave out some clones; in studies compared against another copy, an unresolved V gene accounts for under half, and the cause of the remainder is not known. The DNA gave D and trimming, while V, J and clone size come from that table. This sample comprises some 150,000 clones, about 80% of them detected only once. Approximately 5% of the sample goes to the ten largest clones.

The data derive from a study of blood T cell repertoires in COVID-19 (dated by TCRdb to about 2020). Concerning the study at large: Samples from collaborators originated in the United States, Italy and Spain and spanned both the acute and convalescent phases of COVID-19. The material from the prospective study consisted of cDNA or gDNA derived from T cells, B-cell-depleted T cells, or PBMCs. Deeply sampled blood TCRbeta repertoires from subjects exposed to, actively infected with, or recovered from COVID-19 were included in the dataset. The repertoires were released in a freely available public database meant as a resource for research on the immune response to SARS-CoV-2. Samples were obtained from the ongoing ImmuneRACE study (first 160 participants) and from over a thousand subjects provided by 6 global collaborators. Nearly every sample came with metadata listing a de-identified subject ID, COVID-19 status, age in years and sex. HLA class I and class II types, where available, came from metadata supplied by the sample provider rather than from assay-based typing. What the work shows at the level of the full study, not this receptor alone: Clinical and demographic metadata were provided uncurated, with the amount varying by source and participant.

Whole blood was collected in K2EDTA tubes by collaborating institutions according to the institutions' own protocols. For TCRbeta analysis, collaborator samples were shipped as frozen whole blood, as isolated PBMCs, or as DNA extracted from either sample type. The CDR3 has 15 amino acids, counting the end cysteine and phenylalanine. The retained sequence is limited to the CDR3, 45 bases, with the frame set at the first base. The trim is 2 bases for V and 5 bases for J, with a gap of 13 bases between the germline ends. Per the germline V gene, SGHRS is the CDR1 and YFSETQ is the CDR2. This sequence was found in a human donor in a cohort sampled during active COVID-19. The chain was built from TRBV5-1 and TRBJ2-2; TRBD2 could be the D gene, as 6 bases match. Specimen: peripheral blood. The nucleotide sequence is TGCGCCAGCAGCTTATTCACGGGGGATACCGGGGAGCTGTTTTTT. It specifies CASSLFTGDTGELFF. Outside the CDR3, residues come from the reference TRBV5-1 and TRBJ2-2 proteins, so the full variable domain is: KAGVTQTPRYLIKTRGQQVTLSCSPISGHRSVSWYQQTPGQGLQFLFEYFSETQRNKGNFPGRFSGRQFSNSRSEMNVSTLELGDSALYLCASSLFTGDTGELFFGEGSRLTVL.